These 8 T cell receptor beta chains were all obtained from the same sample, sequenced in a study of blood T cell repertoires in COVID-19. Sequencing used immunoSEQ multiplex PCR; TCRdb keeps in-frame clones, though not all of them. The repertoire holds some 300,000 clones, with about 90% as singletons. The sequenced material came from PBMCs or T cells enriched from blood (not recorded which). The receptor source for this set is a woman in her 30s who had recovered from COVID-19.

CDR3 residues: CATSGTRQGASQMNTEAFF. The CDR3 region has the DNA TGTGCCACCAGTGGGACCCGACAGGGGGCAAGTCAAATGAACACTGAAGCTTTCTTT. The V and J genes are TRBV24-1 and TRBJ1-1, with 10 bases lining up with TRBD1. Germline-derived CDR1 and CDR2 are KGHDR and SFDVKD. Trimming at V came to 5 bases and at J to 0 bases, leaving 14 bases not matched to a gene. The CDR3 consists of 19 residues.

This chain uses TRBV18 with TRBJ1-2; 8 bases are shared with TRBD1. The V segment lost 5 bases and the J segment 6 bases; nucleotides outside the gene matches: 5. From germline, CDR1 is KGHSH and CDR2 LQKENI. The CDR3 runs 13 residues. The CDR3 bases are TGTGCCAGCTCAAGCCTGACAGGGGATGGCTACACCTTC. It codes for CASSSLTGDGYTF.

This clone occurred once. This chain connects TRBV15 to TRBJ1-1; 7 bases align to TRBD1. The germline gives CDR1 LNHNV, CDR2 YYDKDF (reference sequence). J lost 0 bases, V lost 4 bases, and 5 bases had no gene match. The CDR3 has 15 residues. This chain's CDR3 is CATSTRQGMNTEAFF. For the CDR3, the DNA is TGTGCCACCAGCACAAGACAGGGTATGAACACTGAAGCTTTCTTT.

The CDR3 DNA sequence: TGCAGCGTTGTTTTCCTATCCAAAACGAGCTCCTACAATGAGCAGTTCTTC. Residues: CSVVFLSKTSSYNEQFF. V and J are TRBV29-1 and TRBJ2-1; D is uncertain. CDR3 length: 17 amino acids. Germline CDR1 SQVTM, CDR2 ANQGSEA. V gave up 4 bases and J gave up 0 bases, with 19 bases separating them.

The chain employs TRBV3-1 (or the pseudogene TRBV3-2) and TRBJ2-7; TRBD1 might be the D (6 bases). The V end lost 1 base, the J end lost 3 bases, and 13 bases lay between the germline ends. Germline V gene lookup returns CDR1 LGHDT and CDR2 YNNKEL (reference sequence). The CDR3 consists of 15 residues. The CDR3 reads CASSQGQGINYEQYF. CDR3 DNA sequence: TGTGCCAGCAGCCAAGGGCAGGGGATAAACTACGAGCAGTACTTC.

V is TRBV19 and J is TRBJ1-1; D is perhaps TRBD1 (6 bases). The germline V gene encodes CDR1 LNHDA and CDR2 SQIVND (reference sequence). The V gene lost 7 bases and the J gene lost 1 base, with 10 bases spanning the gap. This CDR3 comprises 13 residues. In DNA, the CDR3 is TGTGCCAGTACCGCACAGGGGAACACTGAAGCTTTCTTT. This codes for CASTAQGNTEAFF.

The gene calls are TRBV5-1 and TRBJ2-7, with D possibly being TRBD1 (5 bases). Trimming stripped 3 bases from V and 2 bases from J, with 15 bases between. Germline CDR1 and CDR2: SGHRS and YFSETQ. This CDR3 is 15 amino acids long. The DNA for the CDR3 is TGCGCCAGCAGCTCTCCTGCGACAGAGACCTACGAGCAGTACTTC. It is translated as CASSSPATETYEQYF.

The V and J genes are TRBV7-8 and TRBJ1-1, with 8 nucleotides matching TRBD1. This CDR3 comprises 15 residues. The V segment lost 1 base and the J segment 6 bases; nucleotides outside the gene matches: 7. Looked up from germline, CDR1 is SGHVS and CDR2 is FQNEAQ. CDR3 region: CASSLVGQAMAEAFF. CDR3 bases: TGTGCCAGCAGCTTAGTGGGACAGGCGATGGCTGAAGCTTTCTTT.